This T cell receptor beta chain was found in a study of memory CD4+ T cells and cytomegalovirus serostatus. Across the study: This sample comes from healthy Belgian adults, eight to ten CMV seropositive, about 23 seronegative.

Single viable CD3+CD4+CD8-CD45RO+ cells were sorted as the memory CD4+ T cells. Findings of the study overall: About 40% of the roughly 150 known CMV-associated TCRbeta sequences appeared in CD4+ memory.

The method was immunoSEQ multiplex PCR; TCRdb's version includes in-frame clones alone and lacks a portion of them. This table holds about 58,000 clones, approximately 77% found once. The germline CDR1 and CDR2 sequences are SGHDN and FVKESK. Trimming at V came to 4 bases and at J to 1 base, leaving 8 bases not matched to a gene. There are 17 residues in the CDR3. Of note for this clone: Its antigen is not identified.

This sequence joins TRBV14 and TRBJ1-1; 11 bases are a match to TRBD1. The sequence was collected from an adult in good health and CMV-seronegative. Some clones in this sample may be carry-over from other donors' samples. Sequencing input: memory CD4+ T cells from blood. CDR3 nucleotides: TGTGCCAGCAGCCGAGGACAGGGGGCGCGAAGGAACACTGAAGCTTTCTTT. Amino acids: CASSRGQGARRNTEAFF.